Shown below are 26 T cell receptor beta chains from a single sample sequenced in a study of identical twins. TCRdb reprocessed the 5' RACE reads with MiXCR, giving one entry per CDR3 protein. The table lists 700,000 or so distinct CDR3 sequences, 21% of them singletons. This sample was shared with a second study, whose subject was T cells expressing NK-cell markers.

The specimen was PBMCs. These receptors were taken from a woman younger than 35 in good health.

This clonotype was observed a few times. The gene calls are TRBV5-6 and TRBJ1-2, with a weak D call TRBD1 (6 bases). Deletions cut 0 bases from V and 9 bases from J, with 21 bases between. CDR3 length equals 16 residues. Germline loops: CDR1 SGHDT, CDR2 YYEEEE. The CDR3 region has the DNA TGTGCCAGCAGCTTGGGACAGGTGGGAGGATTTGTAAGCTACACCTTC. This codes for CASSLGQVGGFVSYTF.

In this sample, this clonotype turned up many times. The chain carries TRBV12-3 or TRBV12-4 and TRBJ2-5; 7 bases map to TRBD1. V lost 5 bases and J lost 0; bases outside the gene matches: 9. The CDR3 sequence is 16 residues long. In DNA, the CDR3 is TGTGCCAGCAGTCCTGACAGGGCATCCGACCAAGAGACCCAGTACTTC. Translated: CASSPDRASDQETQYF.

As DNA, the CDR3 is TGTGCCAGCAGCTTGGGAAGCGGGTCACACCCCTTCTCTGGGGCCAACGTCCTGACTTTC. Translating gives CASSLGSGSHPFSGANVLTF. The chain recombines TRBV5-6 with TRBJ2-6; D is possibly TRBD2 (6 bases). CDR3 length: 20 amino acids. The V and J ends lost 0 bases and 0 bases respectively, with 19 bases between them. Looked up from germline, CDR1 is SGHDT and CDR2 is YYEEEE. Variable domain in full (rest from reference TRBV5-6 and TRBJ2-6): DAGVTQSPTHLIKTRGQQVTLRCSPKSGHDTVSWYQQALGQGPQFIFQYYEEEERQRGNFPDRFSGHQFPNYSSELNVNALLLGDSALYLCASSLGSGSHPFSGANVLTFGAGSRLTVL.

The chain has TRBV7-2 and TRBJ2-5; 10 bases fit TRBD2. Trimming cost V 5 bases and J 5 bases; bases outside gene matches: 8. The germline CDR1 and CDR2 sequences are SGHTA and FQGNSA. The CDR3 has 15 residues. The CDR3 DNA reads as TGTGCCAGCAGCGGAGGGCTAGCGGGAGTCGAGACCCAGTACTTC. Protein: CASSGGLAGVETQYF.

CDR3 amino acids: CASSFLLAGYNEQFF. In DNA form, the CDR3 reads TGTGCCAGCAGTTTCTTGCTAGCGGGTTACAATGAGCAGTTCTTC. This sequence joins TRBV12-3 or TRBV12-4 and TRBJ2-1, with 8 positions matching TRBD2. V trimming: 3 bases; J trimming: 4 bases; junction bases outside the gene matches: 5. This CDR3 has 15 amino acids.

The chain uses TRBV3-1 and TRBJ2-3; D uncertain. The CDR3 totals 15 residues. Germline CDR1 LGHDT, CDR2 YNNKEL (reference sequence). The V gene lost 2 bases and the J gene lost 0 bases, with 9 bases spanning the gap. CDR3 in amino acids: CASSQKLQSTDTQYF. The DNA for the CDR3 is TGTGCCAGCAGCCAAAAGTTGCAAAGCACAGATACGCAGTATTTT.

V usage is TRBV5-1 and J usage is TRBJ2-3, with D maybe TRBD1 (7 bases). Trimming pared 4 bases from V and 2 bases from J, leaving 11 bases between. The CDR3 totals 14 residues. Germline V lookup: CDR1 SGHRS, CDR2 YFSETQ. This chain's CDR3 is CASSGGTDTDTQYF. The CDR3 DNA is TGCGCCAGCAGCGGAGGGACAGACACAGATACGCAGTATTTT. Looking up the rest from reference TRBV5-1 and TRBJ2-3 gives the full variable domain: KAGVTQTPRYLIKTRGQQVTLSCSPISGHRSVSWYQQTPGQGLQFLFEYFSETQRNKGNFPGRFSGRQFSNSRSEMNVSTLELGDSALYLCASSGGTDTDTQYFGPGTRLTVL.

There are a few counts of this clonotype. The chain couples TRBV12-3 or TRBV12-4 to TRBJ1-1, with D perhaps TRBD1 (5 bases). The CDR3 length is 11 residues. V was trimmed by 5 bases and J by 10 bases, leaving 11 bases between them. The CDR3 spells CASSTQGGAFF. The CDR3 DNA reads TGTGCCAGCAGTACCCAGGGAGGAGCTTTCTTT.

This chain connects TRBV12-3 or TRBV12-4 to TRBJ1-5, with no clear D. Deletions cut 6 bases from V and 6 bases from J, with 15 bases between. This CDR3 spans 14 amino acids. The CDR3 is CASSLRLGGQPQHF. CDR3 DNA sequence: TGTGCCAGCAGCCTTAGGCTGGGTGGTCAGCCCCAGCATTTT.

V and J are TRBV29-1 and TRBJ2-7, with 10 bases that match TRBD2. The CDR3 consists of 16 residues. In germline, CDR1 is SQVTM, CDR2 ANQGSEA. The ends lost 7 bases at V and 5 bases at J; junction bases unmatched: 17. The CDR3 region has the DNA TGCAGCGCCCCGGAGGGAGCGGGGGGGATTGGAAACGAGCAGTACTTC. Translation gives CSAPEGAGGIGNEQYF.

The rearrangement joins TRBV7-9 to TRBJ2-7; D possibly corresponds to TRBD2 (5 bases). The ends were cut back, 4 bases at V and 5 bases at J, with 15 bases in the middle. CDR1 SEHNR and CDR2 FQNEAQ come from the germline V gene (reference sequence). The CDR3 loop spans 14 amino acids. The CDR3 nucleotides are TGTGCCAGCAGCTCCTGGACGGGAACCCACGAGCAGTACTTC. Protein product: CASSSWTGTHEQYF.

The chain carries TRBV5-5 and TRBJ2-1; TRBD1 matches 9 bases. Germline CDR1 reads SGHKS; CDR2 reads YYEKEE (reference sequence). V lost 4 bases, J lost 7 bases, and 6 bases stayed unmatched. This CDR3 region has 14 residues. The CDR3 DNA reads TGTGCCAGCAGCAGACCTGGACAGGGGAATGAGCAGTTCTTC. Protein: CASSRPGQGNEQFF.

This rearrangement joins TRBV5-1 to TRBJ2-7; perhaps D is TRBD1 or TRBD2 (5 bases each). In germline, CDR1 is SGHRS, CDR2 YFSETQ. The V end lost 0 bases, the J end lost 5 bases, and 18 bases lay between the germline ends. The CDR3 has 16 amino acids. For the CDR3, the DNA is TGCGCCAGCAGCTTGGATCAACGGGACCCCGCACACGAGCAGTACTTC. Translation gives CASSLDQRDPAHEQYF.

This clonotype turned up a few times. The chain combines TRBV29-1 with TRBJ2-7; 9 bases align to TRBD1. V was clipped by 5 bases and J by 5 bases; unmatched bases: 4. This CDR3 comprises 12 residues. Germline-derived CDR1 and CDR2 are SQVTM and ANQGSEA. For the CDR3, the DNA is TGCAGCGTTCCGGGACAGGGACACGAGCAGTACTTC. It codes for CSVPGQGHEQYF.

The CDR3 DNA reads TGTGCCAGCAGGGGGGGGGACAGGCTGAACACTGAAGCTTTCTTT. Protein: CASRGGDRLNTEAFF. The chain has TRBV28 and TRBJ1-1; 8 nucleotides align to TRBD1. Germline CDR1 is MDHEN and CDR2 is SYDVKM. The CDR3 totals 15 residues. V lost 6 bases and J lost 0; bases outside the gene matches: 6. The full variable domain, rest sourced from reference TRBV28 and TRBJ1-1, is DVKVTQSSRYLVKRTGEKVFLECVQDMDHENMFWYRQDPGLGLRLIYFSYDVKMKEKGDIPEGYSVSREKKERFSLILESASTNQTSMYLCASRGGDRLNTEAFFGQGTRLTVV.

The J gene is TRBJ1-4, the V gene TRBV5-1; D unclear. This CDR3 is 14 amino acids long. CDR1 is SGHRS and CDR2 is YFSETQ in the germline V gene. V gave up 0 bases and J gave up 8 bases, with 11 bases separating them. In nucleotides, the CDR3 is TGCGCCAGCAGCTTGGGACACCTTCCGGAAAAACTGTTTTTT. Protein: CASSLGHLPEKLFF.

The rearrangement links TRBV6-1 to TRBJ2-7; 9 nucleotides agree with TRBD2. CDR1 and CDR2 from the germline V gene are MNHNS and SASEGT. This CDR3 comprises 16 residues. V lost 6 bases to trimming and J lost 6 bases; unmatched junction nucleotides: 15. CDR3 nucleotides: TGTGCCAGCAGCCTCCAACCGGGACTAGCCATCCGCGAGCAGTACTTC. As protein: CASSLQPGLAIREQYF.

This chain uses TRBV29-1 with TRBJ2-2; TRBD1 might be the D (5 bases). The CDR3 covers 13 residues. Germline assignment: CDR1 SQVTM and CDR2 ANQGSEA. Trimming took off 5 bases at V and 4 bases at J, with 11 bases between the two ends. CDR3 bases: TGCAGCGTTTCGTCAGGGCCCACCGGGGAGCTGTTTTTT. This codes for CSVSSGPTGELFF.

V and J are TRBV4-2 and TRBJ2-7, with TRBD1 identical over 9 bases. Looked up from germline, CDR1 is LGHNA and CDR2 is YNFKEQ. Trimming at V came to 2 bases and at J to 0 bases, leaving 2 bases not matched to a gene. The CDR3 has 15 residues. The CDR3 DNA is TGTGCCAGCAGCCAAACAGGGGGCGTCTCCTACGAGCAGTACTTC. Translating gives CASSQTGGVSYEQYF.

The chain links TRBV5-3 to TRBJ1-1; no clear D. TRBV5-3 is labeled an ORF, and its function is uncertain. The CDR3 sequence is 10 residues long. V lost 9 bases to trimming and J lost 6 bases, with 9 bases between them. CDR3 residues: CAITLAEAFF. CDR3 bases: TGTGCCATAACTTTGGCTGAAGCTTTCTTT.

This sequence joins TRBV4-1 and TRBJ2-3, with D tentatively TRBD2 (5 bases). Trimming took 2 bases from V and 0 from J, leaving 15 bases between them. Germline CDR1 is MGHRA and CDR2 is YSYEKL. This CDR3 is built from 17 residues. The CDR3 coding sequence is TGCGCCAGCAGCCAACTGCGTAGCGCAGCTAGCACAGATACGCAGTATTTT. Translating it yields CASSQLRSAASTDTQYF.

This clonotype appeared a few times. The V gene is TRBV20-1, the J gene TRBJ2-1; 12 bases map to TRBD2. The J segment lost 6 bases and the V segment lost 0 bases, leaving 3 bases of the junction unmatched. Germline V CDR1 and CDR2: DFQATT, SNEGSKA (reference sequence). The CDR3 is made up of 15 amino acids. CDR3 sequence reads: CSARDKLAGGNEQFF. For the CDR3, the DNA is TGCAGTGCTAGAGATAAACTAGCGGGGGGCAATGAGCAGTTCTTC.

This clonotype showed up just a few times. The V call is TRBV5-1, the J call TRBJ2-2, with D hard to call. Trimming took off 2 bases at V and 6 bases at J, with 14 bases between the two ends. From germline, CDR1 is SGHRS and CDR2 YFSETQ. The CDR3 extends over 15 amino acids. The CDR3 sequence: CASSLPEPRAGELFF. In nucleotides, the CDR3 is TGCGCCAGCAGCTTACCGGAGCCAAGGGCCGGGGAGCTGTTTTTT.

The rearrangement uses TRBV6-1 and TRBJ2-2; tentatively, D is TRBD1 (5 bases). Trimming stripped 8 bases from V and 0 bases from J, with 10 bases between. The CDR3 covers 14 residues. Looked up from germline, CDR1 is MNHNS and CDR2 is SASEGT. CDR3 coding DNA: TGTGCCAGCGGGGCCTCTTCGAACACCGGGGAGCTGTTTTTT. Translating gives CASGASSNTGELFF.

The gene calls are TRBV5-1 and TRBJ2-5; D is ambiguous. Trimming shortened V by 4 bases and J by 2 bases, and 12 bases separated the two germline ends. Germline CDR1 reads SGHRS; CDR2 reads YFSETQ. This CDR3 spans 14 amino acids. CDR3 bases: TGCGCCAGCAGCCCGGACCTGGGGCAAGAGACCCAGTACTTC. It encodes CASSPDLGQETQYF.

This clonotype was seen a handful of times. This chain joins TRBV5-1 and TRBJ2-4, with D possibly matching TRBD1 (5 bases). Trimming removed 4 bases at V and 7 bases at J, with 18 bases between. The CDR3 has 15 residues. Germline V gives CDR1 SGHRS, CDR2 YFSETQ. The CDR3 protein is CASSKELIQENIQYF. CDR3 in DNA: TGCGCCAGCAGCAAAGAACTTATACAGGAGAACATTCAGTACTTC.